The T cell receptor beta chain under discussion was sequenced for a study of blood T cell repertoires in COVID-19. As originally analysed: Researchers report that nucleated cell counts were estimated from reference gene primer amplification. Method: immunoSEQ multiplex PCR; TCRdb's copy keeps in-frame clones and lacks some. V and J calls and clone size are given by that table; D and trimming were obtained from the DNA. The table includes 45,000 to 60,000 clones, approximately 89% detected once. The germline V gene has CDR1 MNHEY and CDR2 SMNVEV (reference sequence). This CDR3 has 12 amino acids. V lost 4 bases, J lost 7 bases, and 10 bases lay in between.

Sequencing was performed on peripheral blood. The chain combines TRBV27 with TRBJ1-2, with D possibly matching TRBD1 (6 bases). The TCR was taken from a man aged 60 to 69 with active or convalescent COVID-19. The CDR3 loop reads CASSSQGFGYTF. CDR3 in DNA: TGTGCCAGCAGTTCTCAGGGGTTTGGCTACACCTTC.